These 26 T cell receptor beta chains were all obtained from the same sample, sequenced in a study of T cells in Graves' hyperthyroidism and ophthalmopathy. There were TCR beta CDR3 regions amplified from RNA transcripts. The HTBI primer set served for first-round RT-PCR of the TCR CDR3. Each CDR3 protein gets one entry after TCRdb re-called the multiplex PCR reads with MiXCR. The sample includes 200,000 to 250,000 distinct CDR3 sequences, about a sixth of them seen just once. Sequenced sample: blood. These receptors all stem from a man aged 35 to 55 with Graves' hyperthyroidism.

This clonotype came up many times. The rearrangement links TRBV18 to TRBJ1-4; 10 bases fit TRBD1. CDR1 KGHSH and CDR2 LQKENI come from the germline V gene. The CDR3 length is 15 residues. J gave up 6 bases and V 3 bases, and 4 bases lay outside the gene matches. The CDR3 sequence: CASSPRQGADEKLFF. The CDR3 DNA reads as TGTGCCAGCTCACCTCGACAGGGGGCTGATGAAAAACTGTTTTTT.

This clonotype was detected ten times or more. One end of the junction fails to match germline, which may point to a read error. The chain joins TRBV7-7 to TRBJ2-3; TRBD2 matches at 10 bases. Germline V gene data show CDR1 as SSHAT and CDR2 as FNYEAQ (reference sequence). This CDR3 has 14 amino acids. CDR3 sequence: CASSQGTSADTQYF. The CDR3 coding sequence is TGTGCTAGCAGCCAGGGGACTAGCGCAGATACGCAGTATTTT.

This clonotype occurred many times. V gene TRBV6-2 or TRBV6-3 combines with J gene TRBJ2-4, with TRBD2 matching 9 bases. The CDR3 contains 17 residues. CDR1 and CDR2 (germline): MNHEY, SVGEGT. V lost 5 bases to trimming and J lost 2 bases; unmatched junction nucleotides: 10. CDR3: CASSPPGSGGTKNIQYF. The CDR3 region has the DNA TGTGCCAGCAGTCCCCCCGGTAGCGGGGGAACCAAAAACATTCAGTACTTC.

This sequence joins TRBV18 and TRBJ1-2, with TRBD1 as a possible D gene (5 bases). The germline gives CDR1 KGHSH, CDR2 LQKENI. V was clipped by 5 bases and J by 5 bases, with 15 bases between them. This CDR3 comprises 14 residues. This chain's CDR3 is CASSTGGTPYGYTF. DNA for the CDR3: TGTGCCAGCTCAACGGGCGGGACCCCGTATGGCTACACCTTC.

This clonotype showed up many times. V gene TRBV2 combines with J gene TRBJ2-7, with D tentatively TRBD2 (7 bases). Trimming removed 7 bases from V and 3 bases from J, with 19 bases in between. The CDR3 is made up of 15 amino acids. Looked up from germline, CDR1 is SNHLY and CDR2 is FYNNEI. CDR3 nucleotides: TGTGCCAGCAAGTCCCCCGGGGGAGGGGGCTACGAGCAGTACTTC. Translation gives CASKSPGGGGYEQYF. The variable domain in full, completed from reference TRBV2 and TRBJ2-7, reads EPEVTQTPSHQVTQMGQEVILRCVPISNHLYFYWYRQILGQKVEFLVSFYNNEISEKSEIFDDQFSVERPDGSNFTLKIRSTKLEDSAMYFCASKSPGGGGYEQYFGPGTRLTVT.

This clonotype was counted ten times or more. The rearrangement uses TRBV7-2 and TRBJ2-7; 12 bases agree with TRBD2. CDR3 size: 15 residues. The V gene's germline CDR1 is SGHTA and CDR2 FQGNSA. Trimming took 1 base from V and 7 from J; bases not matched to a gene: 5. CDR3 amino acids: CASSLVGLAGGEQYF. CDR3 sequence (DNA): TGTGCCAGCAGCTTAGTCGGTCTAGCGGGGGGGGAGCAGTACTTC. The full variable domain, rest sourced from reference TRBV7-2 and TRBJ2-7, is GAGVSQSPSNKVTEKGKDVELRCDPISGHTALYWYRQSLGQGLEFLIYFQGNSAPDKSGLPSDRFSAERTGGSVSTLTIQRTQQEDSAVYLCASSLVGLAGGEQYFGPGTRLTVT.

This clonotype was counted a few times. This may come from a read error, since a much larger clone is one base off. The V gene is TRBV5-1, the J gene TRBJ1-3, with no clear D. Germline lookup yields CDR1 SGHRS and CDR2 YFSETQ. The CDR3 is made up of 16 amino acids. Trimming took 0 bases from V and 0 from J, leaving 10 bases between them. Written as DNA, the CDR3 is TGCGCCAGCAGCTTGGATCCGAGACGCTCTGGAAACACCATATATTTT. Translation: CASSLDPRRSGNTIYF. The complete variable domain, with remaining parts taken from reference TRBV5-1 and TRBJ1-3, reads KAGVTQTPRYLIKTRGQQVTLSCSPISGHRSVSWYQQTPGQGLQFLFEYFSETQRNKGNFPGRFSGRQFSNSRSEMNVSTLELGDSALYLCASSLDPRRSGNTIYFGEGSWLTVV.

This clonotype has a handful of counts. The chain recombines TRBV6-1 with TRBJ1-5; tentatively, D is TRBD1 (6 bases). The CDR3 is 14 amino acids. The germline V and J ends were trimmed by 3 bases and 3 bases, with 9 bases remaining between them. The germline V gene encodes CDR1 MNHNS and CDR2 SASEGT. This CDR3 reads CASSEDSNNQPQHF. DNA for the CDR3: TGTGCCAGCAGTGAGGACAGTAACAATCAGCCCCAGCATTTT.

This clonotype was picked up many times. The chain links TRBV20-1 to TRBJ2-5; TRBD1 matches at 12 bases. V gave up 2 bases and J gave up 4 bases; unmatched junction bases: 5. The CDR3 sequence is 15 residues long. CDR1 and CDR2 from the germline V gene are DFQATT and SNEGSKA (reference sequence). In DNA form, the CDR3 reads TGCAGTGCTAGAACGCGGGACAGGGGGCGAGAGACCCAGTACTTC. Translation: CSARTRDRGRETQYF.

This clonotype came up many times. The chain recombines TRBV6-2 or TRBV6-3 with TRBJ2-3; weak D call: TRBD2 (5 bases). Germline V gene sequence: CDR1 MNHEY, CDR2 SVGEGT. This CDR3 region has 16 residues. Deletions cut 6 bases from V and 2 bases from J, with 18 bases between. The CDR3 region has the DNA TGTGCCAGCAGGGTATCGGCTAGCCGAACCACAGATACGCAGTATTTT. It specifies CASRVSASRTTDTQYF.

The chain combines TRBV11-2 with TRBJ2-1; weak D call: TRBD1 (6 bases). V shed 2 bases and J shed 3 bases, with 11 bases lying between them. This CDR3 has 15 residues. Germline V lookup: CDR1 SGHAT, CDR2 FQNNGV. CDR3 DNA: TGTGCCAGCAGCTTAATAAGGACAGACTACAATGAGCAGTTCTTC. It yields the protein CASSLIRTDYNEQFF.

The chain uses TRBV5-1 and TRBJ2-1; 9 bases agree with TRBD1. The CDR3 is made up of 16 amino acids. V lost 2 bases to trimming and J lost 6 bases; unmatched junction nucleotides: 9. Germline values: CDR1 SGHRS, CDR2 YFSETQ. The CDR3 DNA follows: TGCGCCAGCAGCTTCCGTCCCGGGACAGGGAGCAATGAGCAGTTCTTC. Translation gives CASSFRPGTGSNEQFF. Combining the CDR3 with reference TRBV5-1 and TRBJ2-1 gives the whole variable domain KAGVTQTPRYLIKTRGQQVTLSCSPISGHRSVSWYQQTPGQGLQFLFEYFSETQRNKGNFPGRFSGRQFSNSRSEMNVSTLELGDSALYLCASSFRPGTGSNEQFFGPGTRLTVL.

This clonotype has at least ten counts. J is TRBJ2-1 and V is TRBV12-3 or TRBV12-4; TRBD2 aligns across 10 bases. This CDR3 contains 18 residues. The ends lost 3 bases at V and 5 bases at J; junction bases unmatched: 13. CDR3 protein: CASSFRASSSGGNNEQFF. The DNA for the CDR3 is TGTGCCAGCAGTTTTCGGGCTTCCTCTAGCGGGGGAAACAATGAGCAGTTCTTC.

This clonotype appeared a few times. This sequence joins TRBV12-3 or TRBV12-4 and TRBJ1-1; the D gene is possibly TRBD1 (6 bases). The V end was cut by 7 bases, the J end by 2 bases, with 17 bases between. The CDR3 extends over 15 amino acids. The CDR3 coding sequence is TGTGCCAGCACCAGAAGCTCGGGACAAAACACTGAAGCTTTCTTT. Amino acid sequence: CASTRSSGQNTEAFF.

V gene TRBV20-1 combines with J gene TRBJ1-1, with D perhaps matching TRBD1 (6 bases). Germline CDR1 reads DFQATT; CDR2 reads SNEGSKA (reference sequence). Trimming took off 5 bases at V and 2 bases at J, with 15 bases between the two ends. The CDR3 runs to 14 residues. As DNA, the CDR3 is TGCAGTGCTGGGGACACCGCTGGCAACACTGAAGCTTTCTTT. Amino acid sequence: CSAGDTAGNTEAFF.

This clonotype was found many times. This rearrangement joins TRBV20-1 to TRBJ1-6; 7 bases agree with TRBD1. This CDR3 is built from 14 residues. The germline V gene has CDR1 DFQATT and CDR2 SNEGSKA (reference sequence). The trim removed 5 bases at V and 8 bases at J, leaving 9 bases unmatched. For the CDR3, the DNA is TGCAGTGCTCCGAGGCAGGGGGGGGATTCACCCCTCCACTTT. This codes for CSAPRQGGDSPLHF.

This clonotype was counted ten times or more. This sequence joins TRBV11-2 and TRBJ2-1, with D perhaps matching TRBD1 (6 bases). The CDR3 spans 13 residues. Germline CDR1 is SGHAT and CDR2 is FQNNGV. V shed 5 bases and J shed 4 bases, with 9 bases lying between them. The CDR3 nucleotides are TGTGCCAGCAGCCGAGACAGGTACAATGAGCAGTTCTTC. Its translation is CASSRDRYNEQFF. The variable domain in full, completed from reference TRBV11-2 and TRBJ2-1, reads EAGVAQSPRYKIIEKRQSVAFWCNPISGHATLYWYQQILGQGPKLLIQFQNNGVVDDSQLPKDRFSAERLKGVDSTLKIQPAKLEDSAVYLCASSRDRYNEQFFGPGTRLTVL.

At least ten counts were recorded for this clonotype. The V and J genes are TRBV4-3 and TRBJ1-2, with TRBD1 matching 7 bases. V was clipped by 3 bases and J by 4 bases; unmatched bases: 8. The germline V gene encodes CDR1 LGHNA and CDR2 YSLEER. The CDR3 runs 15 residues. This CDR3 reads CASSQAGTAVYGYTF. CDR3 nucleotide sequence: TGCGCCAGCAGCCAGGCCGGGACAGCCGTCTATGGCTACACCTTC.

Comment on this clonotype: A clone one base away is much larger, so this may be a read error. Written as DNA, the CDR3 is TGTGCCAGCACCATCGACTTGGGAGCTGGCTACAACTTC. Translated, it gives CASTIDLGAGYNF. The chain uses TRBV7-9 and TRBJ1-2, with D hard to call. The CDR3 covers 13 residues. Germline V gene lookup returns CDR1 SEHNR and CDR2 FQNEAQ (reference sequence). The full variable domain, with the rest looked up from reference TRBV7-9 and TRBJ1-2, is DTGVSQNPRHKITKRGQNVTFRCDPISEHNRLYWYRQTLGQGPEFLTYFQNEAQLEKSRLLSDRFSAERPKGSFSTLEIQRTEQGDSAMYLCASTIDLGAGYNFGSGTRLTVV.

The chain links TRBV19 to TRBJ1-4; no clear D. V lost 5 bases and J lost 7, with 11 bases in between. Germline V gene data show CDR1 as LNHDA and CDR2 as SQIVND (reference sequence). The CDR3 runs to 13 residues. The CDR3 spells CASSVAVGEKLFF. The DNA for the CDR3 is TGTGCCAGTAGTGTAGCCGTTGGTGAAAAACTGTTTTTT.

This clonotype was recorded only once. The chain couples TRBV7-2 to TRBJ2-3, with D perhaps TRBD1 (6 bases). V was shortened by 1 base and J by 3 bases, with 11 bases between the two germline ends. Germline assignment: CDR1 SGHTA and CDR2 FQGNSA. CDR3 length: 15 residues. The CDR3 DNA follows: TGTGCCAGCAGCTTAGGCCAGGGGATGACAGATACGCAGTATTTT. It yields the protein CASSLGQGMTDTQYF. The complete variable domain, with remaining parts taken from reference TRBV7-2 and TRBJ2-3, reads GAGVSQSPSNKVTEKGKDVELRCDPISGHTALYWYRQSLGQGLEFLIYFQGNSAPDKSGLPSDRFSAERTGGSVSTLTIQRTQQEDSAVYLCASSLGQGMTDTQYFGPGTRLTVL.

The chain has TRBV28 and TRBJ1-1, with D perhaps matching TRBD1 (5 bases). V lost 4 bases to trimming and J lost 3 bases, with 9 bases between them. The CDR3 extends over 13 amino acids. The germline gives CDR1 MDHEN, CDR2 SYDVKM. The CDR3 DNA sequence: TGTGCCAGCAGTTCAGGGTTTTACACTGAAGCTTTCTTT. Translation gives CASSSGFYTEAFF.

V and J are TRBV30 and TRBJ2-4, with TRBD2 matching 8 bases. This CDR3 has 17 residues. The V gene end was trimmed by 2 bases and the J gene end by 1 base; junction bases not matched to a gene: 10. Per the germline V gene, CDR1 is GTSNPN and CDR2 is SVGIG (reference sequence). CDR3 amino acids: CAWSPRGGRVAKNIQYF. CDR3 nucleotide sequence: TGTGCCTGGAGTCCACGGGGGGGAAGGGTCGCCAAAAACATTCAGTACTTC.

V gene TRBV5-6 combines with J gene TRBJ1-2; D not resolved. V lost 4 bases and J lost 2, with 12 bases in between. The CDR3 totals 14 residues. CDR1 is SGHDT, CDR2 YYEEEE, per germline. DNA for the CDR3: TGTGCCAGCAGCCCATACCACACGAACTATGGCTACACCTTC. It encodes CASSPYHTNYGYTF.

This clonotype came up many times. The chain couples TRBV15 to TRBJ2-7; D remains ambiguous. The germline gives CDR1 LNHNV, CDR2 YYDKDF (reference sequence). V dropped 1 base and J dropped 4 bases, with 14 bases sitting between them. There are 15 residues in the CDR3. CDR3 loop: CATSRVGALTYEQYF. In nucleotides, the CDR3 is TGTGCCACCAGCAGAGTAGGCGCCCTAACTTACGAGCAGTACTTC. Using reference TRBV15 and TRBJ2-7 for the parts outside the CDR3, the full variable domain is DAMVIQNPRYQVTQFGKPVTLSCSQTLNHNVMYWYQQKSSQAPKLLFHYYDKDFNNEADTPDNFQSRRPNTSFCFLDIRSPGLGDTAMYLCATSRVGALTYEQYFGPGTRLTVT.

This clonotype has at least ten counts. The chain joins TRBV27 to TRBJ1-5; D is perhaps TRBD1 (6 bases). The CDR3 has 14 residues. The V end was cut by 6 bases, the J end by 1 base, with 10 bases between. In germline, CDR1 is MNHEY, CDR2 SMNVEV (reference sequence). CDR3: CASSDRMSNQPQHF. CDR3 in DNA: TGTGCCAGCAGCGACAGGATGAGCAATCAGCCCCAGCATTTT.